This T cell receptor beta chain came from a study of T cells in localized non-small cell lung cancer. Germline loops: CDR1 MNHEY, CDR2 SMNVEV (reference sequence). V gave up 5 bases and J gave up 4 bases, with 8 bases separating them. This CDR3 contains 12 residues. Assay: immunoSEQ multiplex PCR; the TCRdb copy retains only in-frame clones and omits some. The sample has some 26,000 clones, 80% to 90% seen once. The clonotype originates from a woman aged 18-49 years with stage I lung adenocarcinoma. The material was peripheral blood, obtained before any cancer treatment. The rearrangement joins TRBV27 to TRBJ2-5, with D unclear. CDR3 nucleotides: TGTGCCAGCAGTGAAATGGGAGAGACCCAGTACTTC. It translates to CASSEMGETQYF.